These 21 T cell receptor beta chains came from one sample sequenced in a study of cytomegalovirus exposure and HLA in healthy donors. Profiled with immunoSEQ multiplex PCR; TCRdb holds only in-frame clones, not every one. The repertoire holds around 190,000 clones, more than 70% seen once, with roughly 1.6% in the top ten. Input material: PBMCs. These receptors all come from a woman aged 18-29 years in good health and CMV-seronegative.

A note on this clone: An end of the junction does not agree with germline; a read error may underlie this. The chain employs TRBV19 and TRBJ2-1, with TRBD2 matching 9 bases. The CDR3 spans 15 residues. Germline V CDR1 and CDR2: LNHDA, SQIVND (reference sequence). The CDR3 protein is CASSIGLAEKDLEVF. The CDR3 DNA reads TGTGCCAGTAGTATAGGACTAGCGGAAAAAGATCTGGAAGTCTTC.

This sequence joins TRBV18 and TRBJ2-7, with 8 positions matching TRBD1. This CDR3 region has 12 residues. J gave up 2 bases and V 8 bases, and 2 bases lay outside the gene matches. Germline V lookup: CDR1 KGHSH, CDR2 LQKENI. The CDR3 protein is CASEGQAYEQYF. The CDR3, as DNA: TGTGCCAGCGAGGGACAGGCCTACGAGCAGTACTTC. Filled out from reference TRBV18 and TRBJ2-7, the complete variable domain reads NAGVMQNPRHLVRRRGQEARLRCSPMKGHSHVYWYRQLPEEGLKFMVYLQKENIIDESGMPKERFSAEFPKEGPSILRIQQVVRGDSAAYFCASEGQAYEQYFGPGTRLTVT.

The CDR3 reads CASSAGGESDTQYF. CDR3 DNA: TGTGCCAGTAGTGCAGGGGGCGAATCAGATACGCAGTATTTT. V is TRBV19 and J is TRBJ2-3, with TRBD1 identical over 8 bases. V lost 5 bases, J lost 4 bases, and 5 bases stayed unmatched. CDR3 length equals 14 residues. CDR1 and CDR2 from the germline V gene are LNHDA and SQIVND (reference sequence).

The gene calls are TRBV15 and TRBJ1-2, with no clear D. Trimming left V 0 bases short and J 8 bases short, with 13 bases between. From germline, CDR1 is LNHNV and CDR2 YYDKDF (reference sequence). The CDR3 totals 14 residues. CDR3 sequence (DNA): TGTGCCACCAGCAGAGACCTGACGGCGGGGGGCTACACCTTC. Protein: CATSRDLTAGGYTF.

V usage is TRBV18 and J usage is TRBJ2-7, with no clear D. The CDR3 totals 12 residues. The V gene lost 3 bases and the J gene lost 4 bases, with 7 bases spanning the gap. Germline CDR1 reads KGHSH; CDR2 reads LQKENI. CDR3 amino acids: CASSPARYEQYF. The CDR3 DNA sequence: TGTGCCAGCTCACCGGCCAGGTACGAGCAGTACTTC.

This clone was seen only a few times. The genes are TRBV7-9 and TRBJ2-7; 8 bases align to TRBD1. The germline CDR1 and CDR2 sequences are SEHNR and FQNEAQ (reference sequence). Trimming removed 4 bases from V and 0 bases from J; junction bases left unmatched: 8. This CDR3 has 16 residues. CDR3 amino acids: CASSSRTGNSSYEQYF. DNA of the CDR3: TGTGCCAGCAGCTCCCGGACAGGGAATAGCTCCTACGAGCAGTACTTC.

The J gene is TRBJ1-2, the V gene TRBV30; 8 bases agree with TRBD1. This CDR3 has 14 residues. The V segment lost 1 base and the J segment 6 bases; nucleotides outside the gene matches: 7. CDR1 and CDR2 (germline): GTSNPN, SVGIG (reference sequence). CDR3 sequence: CAWSAGAGGHGYTF. Here the CDR3 DNA reads TGTGCCTGGAGTGCCGGGGCAGGGGGCCATGGCTACACCTTC.

This chain joins TRBV27 and TRBJ1-6; no clear D. Germline V CDR1 and CDR2: MNHEY, SMNVEV (reference sequence). Trimming shortened V by 1 base and J by 7 bases, and 14 bases separated the two germline ends. The CDR3 runs 16 residues. This chain's CDR3 is CASSLLSRIDNSPLHF. In DNA, the CDR3 is TGTGCCAGCAGTTTATTATCCAGGATTGACAATTCACCCCTCCACTTT.

The chain links TRBV11-2 to TRBJ1-1, with no clear D. This CDR3 has 14 residues. V lost 1 base to trimming and J lost 2 bases, with 8 bases between them. CDR1 and CDR2 from the germline V gene are SGHAT and FQNNGV. This CDR3 reads CASSLGNRNTEAFF. CDR3 nucleotide sequence: TGTGCCAGCAGCTTAGGGAACAGAAACACTGAAGCTTTCTTT.

This clone has just one count. The V call is TRBV7-2, the J call TRBJ2-7; possible D gene TRBD2, 5 bases. V lost 5 bases and J 3 bases, leaving 17 bases between the germline ends. Germline V gives CDR1 SGHTA, CDR2 FQGNSA. This CDR3 comprises 15 residues. In DNA, the CDR3 is TGTGCCAGCAGCGTACACGGGATTTCGGACTACGAGCAGTACTTC. As protein: CASSVHGISDYEQYF. Based on the CDR3 plus reference TRBV7-2 and TRBJ2-7, the full variable domain is GAGVSQSPSNKVTEKGKDVELRCDPISGHTALYWYRQSLGQGLEFLIYFQGNSAPDKSGLPSDRFSAERTGGSVSTLTIQRTQQEDSAVYLCASSVHGISDYEQYFGPGTRLTVT.

The chain combines TRBV4-1 with TRBJ2-4, with TRBD1 identical over 7 bases. V was clipped by 3 bases and J by 4 bases; unmatched bases: 9. The CDR3 spans 16 residues. The germline gives CDR1 MGHRA, CDR2 YSYEKL. The CDR3 DNA sequence: TGCGCCAGCAGCCACCCCACGGGACAGAGAAAAAACATTCAGTACTTC. It specifies CASSHPTGQRKNIQYF.

The J gene is TRBJ1-5, the V gene TRBV11-2; no definite D call. Trimming stripped 3 bases from V and 0 bases from J, with 12 bases between. The CDR3 totals 16 residues. The germline gives CDR1 SGHAT, CDR2 FQNNGV. Here the CDR3 reads CASSLSFGGSNQPQHF. The DNA for the CDR3 is TGTGCCAGCAGCTTGTCGTTCGGAGGTAGCAATCAGCCCCAGCATTTT.

About this clone: One end of the junction fails to match germline, which may point to a read error. This chain uses TRBV28 with TRBJ1-4; unclear D gene. The CDR3 consists of 13 residues. Germline V lookup: CDR1 MDHEN, CDR2 SYDVKM. The CDR3, as DNA: TGTGCCAGCAGTTTTGACCCTGGAGGGAGTCTCGCTTTT. It is translated as CASSFDPGGSLAF.

The rearrangement joins TRBV2 to TRBJ1-5; 7 bases map to TRBD1. In germline, CDR1 is SNHLY, CDR2 FYNNEI. The CDR3 contains 19 residues. Losses at the gene ends were 5 bases for V and 6 bases for J; bases not matched to a gene: 22. DNA for the CDR3: TGTGCCAGCAGTCCTCTCCCCCCGAACAGGGGACTCGTGGGTCAGCCCCAGCATTTT. It translates to CASSPLPPNRGLVGQPQHF.

The rearrangement links TRBV4-1 to TRBJ2-7; 7 bases agree with TRBD2. CDR1 and CDR2 from the germline V gene are MGHRA and YSYEKL. CDR3 length: 19 amino acids. V shed 1 base and J 2 bases; nucleotides not matched to a gene: 17. The CDR3 region has the DNA TGCGCCAGCAGCCAAGTGGTCGCCGGGCAGCGGGACCCTCCCTACGAGCAGTACTTC. This codes for CASSQVVAGQRDPPYEQYF.

J is TRBJ1-3 and V is TRBV30; D is unresolved. The CDR3 totals 14 residues. Trimming took 4 bases from V and 2 from J, leaving 12 bases between them. Germline V lookup: CDR1 GTSNPN, CDR2 SVGIG (reference sequence). The CDR3 loop is CAWMAWRAGNTIYF. The CDR3, as DNA: TGTGCCTGGATGGCCTGGAGGGCTGGAAACACCATATATTTT.

The V gene is TRBV2, the J gene TRBJ2-2, with D possibly TRBD1 on 5 matching bases. Per the germline V gene, CDR1 is SNHLY and CDR2 is FYNNEI. This CDR3 contains 14 residues. V was cut by 4 bases and J by 4 bases, with 10 bases left in between. CDR3 in amino acids: CASSVQGVTGELFF. The CDR3 DNA sequence: TGTGCCAGCAGTGTGCAGGGCGTCACCGGGGAGCTGTTTTTT. Supplemented by reference TRBV2 and TRBJ2-2, the full variable domain reads EPEVTQTPSHQVTQMGQEVILRCVPISNHLYFYWYRQILGQKVEFLVSFYNNEISEKSEIFDDQFSVERPDGSNFTLKIRSTKLEDSAMYFCASSVQGVTGELFFGEGSRLTVL.

This chain connects TRBV28 to TRBJ2-7; possible D gene TRBD1, 6 bases. The CDR3 consists of 17 residues. With 6 bases removed from V and 0 bases from J, the gap between germline ends came to 21 bases. Germline V lookup: CDR1 MDHEN, CDR2 SYDVKM. In DNA form, the CDR3 reads TGTGCCAGCAGGTCCGGGACACTGGGATCAAGCTCCTACGAGCAGTACTTC. It is translated as CASRSGTLGSSSYEQYF.

This clone was observed a single time. The genes are TRBV27 and TRBJ1-2; D may be TRBD1 (6 bases). There are 14 residues in the CDR3. V was cut by 6 bases and J by 1 base, with 12 bases left in between. Germline V CDR1 and CDR2: MNHEY, SMNVEV (reference sequence). The CDR3 sequence is CASRFLQGNYGYTF. CDR3 sequence (DNA): TGTGCCAGCAGATTCTTACAGGGTAACTATGGCTACACCTTC.

Worth noting for this clone: The sample has other DNA sequences that encode this CDR3 too. The rearrangement links TRBV6-5 to TRBJ2-5, with D hard to call. Germline V gene sequence: CDR1 MNHEY, CDR2 SVGAGI. This CDR3 comprises 14 residues. Trimming left V 0 bases short and J 2 bases short, with 7 bases between. The CDR3 spells CASSYSRDQETQYF. The CDR3 coding sequence is TGTGCCAGCAGTTACTCGCGAGATCAAGAGACCCAGTACTTC.

The rearrangement joins TRBV15 to TRBJ2-5; 7 positions agree with TRBD1. J gave up 7 bases and V 9 bases, and 14 bases lay outside the gene matches. This CDR3 has 14 amino acids. The germline V gene has CDR1 LNHNV and CDR2 YYDKDF (reference sequence). CDR3 region: CATKLDRPKGTQYF. The DNA of the CDR3 is TGTGCCACGAAGTTGGACAGGCCAAAGGGGACCCAGTACTTC.